This T cell receptor (beta chain) stems from a study of blood T cell repertoires in COVID-19. Study in general: T cells, B-cell-depleted T cells, or PBMCs supplied cDNA or gDNA.

CDR1 is SNHLY and CDR2 is FYNNEI in the germline V gene. V lost 5 bases and J 5 bases, leaving 9 bases between the germline ends. This CDR3 region has 13 residues. The table came from immunoSEQ multiplex PCR; TCRdb's copy has only in-frame clones and leaves some out. The sample records more than 95,000 clones, less than 90% being singletons. V gene TRBV2 combines with J gene TRBJ1-4; unclear D gene. The sequence was collected from a human donor in a cohort sampled during active COVID-19. The specimen sequenced was peripheral blood. The CDR3 here is CASSQEFNEKLFF. CDR3 sequence (DNA): TGTGCCAGCAGTCAGGAATTCAATGAAAAACTGTTTTTT.